Below, 26 T cell receptor beta chains from the same sample are listed, as sequenced in a study of blood T cell repertoires in COVID-19. Measured with immunoSEQ multiplex PCR; TCRdb has only the in-frame clones, and not every one. The profile shows 98,000 or so clones, about 86% of them singletons. Sequenced: peripheral blood. These receptors all come from a woman aged 55-70 years in a cohort sampled during active or convalescent COVID-19.

This chain connects TRBV6-5 to TRBJ1-5; D may be TRBD1 (6 bases). The V end was cut by 6 bases, the J end by 5 bases, with 14 bases between. This CDR3 region has 14 residues. Germline lookup yields CDR1 MNHEY and CDR2 SVGAGI. The CDR3 DNA reads TGTGCCAGCAGACGGACAGAGAGCTATCAGCCCCAGCATTTT. This encodes CASRRTESYQPQHF.

The V gene is TRBV5-4, the J gene TRBJ1-4; 9 bases are shared with TRBD1. The CDR3 has 15 amino acids. Germline CDR1 SGHNT, CDR2 YYREEE (reference sequence). The junction had 7 bases not matched to a gene; V was cut back by 4 bases and J by 6 bases. CDR3 region: CASSKRTGVDEKLFF. The CDR3 nucleotides read TGTGCCAGCAGCAAAAGGACAGGGGTGGATGAAAAACTGTTTTTT.

Only a few counts were recorded for this clone. The gene calls are TRBV28 and TRBJ1-6; D might be TRBD1 (6 bases). CDR1 MDHEN and CDR2 SYDVKM come from the germline V gene. V was trimmed by 6 bases and J by 10 bases, leaving 19 bases between them. CDR3 length: 15 residues. The CDR3 is CASRLPTGTGSPLHF. CDR3 sequence (DNA): TGTGCCAGCAGATTACCCACAGGGACGGGATCACCCCTCCACTTT.

The chain links TRBV25-1 to TRBJ1-5, with D possibly TRBD1 on 6 matching bases. Germline assignment: CDR1 MGHDK and CDR2 SYGVNS. The CDR3 spans 13 residues. V was pared by 5 bases and J by 5 bases, with 10 bases between. DNA for the CDR3: TGTGCCAGCAGTCTACAGGGATATCAGCCCCAGCATTTT. This encodes CASSLQGYQPQHF.

V gene TRBV3-1 (or the pseudogene TRBV3-2) combines with J gene TRBJ1-4, with 7 bases that match TRBD1. The V segment lost 0 bases and the J segment 8 bases; nucleotides outside the gene matches: 9. CDR3 length equals 16 residues. Per the germline V gene, CDR1 is LGHDT and CDR2 is YNNKEL (reference sequence). The CDR3 sequence is CASSQDLVQGREKLFF. The CDR3 nucleotides are TGTGCCAGCAGCCAAGATTTGGTACAGGGGAGGGAAAAACTGTTTTTT.

The chain links TRBV3-1 (or the pseudogene TRBV3-2) to TRBJ1-3; D may be TRBD1 (6 bases). The CDR3 is 16 amino acids. The germline V gene has CDR1 LGHDT and CDR2 YNNKEL (reference sequence). V was cut by 3 bases and J by 0 bases, with 12 bases left in between. In nucleotides, the CDR3 is TGTGCCAGCAGCCAGAGGACAGTCCACTCTGGAAACACCATATATTTT. Amino acid sequence: CASSQRTVHSGNTIYF.

The rearrangement links TRBV29-1 to TRBJ1-1; TRBD1 is a possible D gene (5 bases). This CDR3 contains 13 residues. Trimming stripped 3 bases from V and 4 bases from J, with 12 bases between. Germline CDR1 reads SQVTM; CDR2 reads ANQGSEA. The CDR3 DNA reads as TGCAGCGTTGATTCCGGGGGAGGCACTGAAGCTTTCTTT. Residues: CSVDSGGGTEAFF.

V is TRBV6-6 and J is TRBJ2-1; 11 bases agree with TRBD1. The germline V gene has CDR1 MNHNY and CDR2 SVGAGI (reference sequence). The CDR3 runs 14 residues. The V segment lost 6 bases and the J segment 6 bases; nucleotides outside the gene matches: 4. In DNA form, the CDR3 reads TGTGCCAGCAGGCCCGGGACAGGGGGCAATGAGCAGTTCTTC. This translates into CASRPGTGGNEQFF.

This rearrangement joins TRBV3-1 (or the pseudogene TRBV3-2) to TRBJ1-1; 7 bases are a match to TRBD1. V dropped 8 bases and J dropped 0; count of bases not matched to a gene: 9. Per germline, CDR1 LGHDT and CDR2 YNNKEL (reference sequence). CDR3 length: 15 residues. CDR3 region: CASGSGGKVNTEAFF. CDR3 nucleotide sequence: TGTGCCAGCGGCTCAGGGGGAAAAGTGAACACTGAAGCTTTCTTT.

V and J are TRBV9 and TRBJ2-2, with 7 bases lining up with TRBD2. The germline V gene has CDR1 SGDLS and CDR2 YYNGEE. The CDR3 is 15 amino acids. V trimming: 4 bases; J trimming: 7 bases; junction bases outside the gene matches: 10. Written as DNA, the CDR3 is TGTGCCAGCAGCTTGACTAGCTTTAATGTCGGGGAGCTGTTTTTT. Amino acid sequence: CASSLTSFNVGELFF. Combining the CDR3 with reference TRBV9 and TRBJ2-2 gives the whole variable domain DSGVTQTPKHLITATGQRVTLRCSPRSGDLSVYWYQQSLDQGLQFLIQYYNGEERAKGNILERFSAQQFPDLHSELNLSSLELGDSALYFCASSLTSFNVGELFFGEGSRLTVL.

The chain joins TRBV3-1 (or the pseudogene TRBV3-2) to TRBJ2-2, with D possibly TRBD1 on 5 matching bases. This CDR3 is 16 amino acids long. V was cut by 0 bases and J by 7 bases, with 15 bases left in between. CDR1 is LGHDT, CDR2 YNNKEL, per germline (reference sequence). CDR3 residues: CASSQDPGKESGELFF. The CDR3 region has the DNA TGTGCCAGCAGCCAAGATCCAGGGAAAGAGAGCGGGGAGCTGTTTTTT.

The chain combines TRBV3-1 (or the pseudogene TRBV3-2) with TRBJ2-2; 10 bases agree with TRBD1. The CDR3 runs 14 residues. J gave up 2 bases and V 8 bases, and 2 bases lay outside the gene matches. The germline V gene encodes CDR1 LGHDT and CDR2 YNNKEL (reference sequence). The CDR3 here is CASRTGGNTGELFF. DNA for the CDR3: TGTGCCAGCCGGACAGGGGGAAACACCGGGGAGCTGTTTTTT.

This clone was found a few times. The CDR3 DNA reads TGTGCCAGCAGCCAACAGGGGTTAACTGGAAACACCATATATTTT. This translates into CASSQQGLTGNTIYF. The V call is TRBV5-4, the J call TRBJ1-3, with TRBD1 identical over 7 bases. Germline assignment: CDR1 SGHNT and CDR2 YYREEE (reference sequence). The CDR3 runs 15 residues. The V segment lost 4 bases and the J segment 2 bases; nucleotides outside the gene matches: 6.

The rearrangement links TRBV28 to TRBJ2-1; the match to TRBD2 covers 7 bases. The CDR3 extends over 15 amino acids. J lost 8 bases, V lost 7 bases, and 14 bases had no gene match. Germline assignment: CDR1 MDHEN and CDR2 SYDVKM. The DNA of the CDR3 is TGTGCCAGCACCTCGGGGAGCGGGATCGGTTATGAGCAGTTCTTC. This translates into CASTSGSGIGYEQFF.

The chain recombines TRBV19 with TRBJ1-6; maybe TRBD1 (6 bases). CDR3 size: 15 residues. Trimming removed 6 bases at V and 8 bases at J, with 17 bases between. Germline CDR1 reads LNHDA; CDR2 reads SQIVND (reference sequence). Here the CDR3 reads CASRPQGALDSPLHF. In nucleotides, the CDR3 is TGTGCCAGTAGGCCACAGGGAGCTCTGGATTCACCCCTCCACTTT.

This clone was recorded only once. The V and J genes are TRBV28 and TRBJ1-1; no firm D call. Germline CDR1 and CDR2: MDHEN and SYDVKM. The CDR3 length is 13 residues. Trimming pared 7 bases from V and 1 base from J, leaving 10 bases between. The CDR3 DNA reads TGTGCCAGCATCATGGGAGGGAACACTGAAGCTTTCTTT. Translated: CASIMGGNTEAFF. Full variable domain (remainder filled in from reference TRBV28 and TRBJ1-1): DVKVTQSSRYLVKRTGEKVFLECVQDMDHENMFWYRQDPGLGLRLIYFSYDVKMKEKGDIPEGYSVSREKKERFSLILESASTNQTSMYLCASIMGGNTEAFFGQGTRLTVV.

The V call is TRBV6-5, the J call TRBJ2-1, with 14 bases aligning to TRBD2. V lost 5 bases to trimming and J lost 6 bases; unmatched junction nucleotides: 3. The CDR3 loop spans 15 amino acids. In germline, CDR1 is MNHEY, CDR2 SVGAGI. The CDR3 reads CASSRGLAGANEQFF. The CDR3 nucleotides are TGTGCCAGCAGTAGGGGACTAGCGGGAGCCAATGAGCAGTTCTTC.

The chain links TRBV19 to TRBJ1-4, with D possibly TRBD1 on 6 matching bases. This CDR3 has 16 residues. Trimming left V 5 bases short and J 7 bases short, with 20 bases between. The V gene's germline CDR1 is LNHDA and CDR2 SQIVND (reference sequence). CDR3 region: CASSPGGGARSEKLFF. CDR3 nucleotide sequence: TGTGCCAGTAGTCCAGGTGGGGGGGCGAGGAGTGAAAAACTGTTTTTT.

The V gene is TRBV28, the J gene TRBJ2-1; D possibly corresponds to TRBD2 (6 bases). The V and J ends lost 6 bases and 0 bases respectively, with 6 bases between them. Germline V gene lookup returns CDR1 MDHEN and CDR2 SYDVKM. The CDR3 has 13 amino acids. The DNA of the CDR3 is TGTGCCAGCAGGGAGGGCTCCTACAATGAGCAGTTCTTC. This encodes CASREGSYNEQFF.

This clone appeared many times. This sequence joins TRBV5-1 and TRBJ2-7; D unclear. This CDR3 contains 14 residues. Germline assignment: CDR1 SGHRS and CDR2 YFSETQ. V lost 0 bases, J lost 2 bases, and 9 bases lay in between. The CDR3 here is CASSLGQDAYEQYF. The CDR3 DNA sequence: TGCGCCAGCAGCTTGGGGCAGGATGCCTACGAGCAGTACTTC.

This chain links TRBV15 with TRBJ1-6; D ambiguous. Germline lookup yields CDR1 LNHNV and CDR2 YYDKDF (reference sequence). Trimming left V 1 base short and J 5 bases short, with 15 bases between. This CDR3 is built from 17 residues. CDR3 DNA: TGTGCCACCAGCAGAGTGGCCGAGTTGAGGGATAATTCACCCCTCCACTTT. It specifies CATSRVAELRDNSPLHF.

The V call is TRBV28, the J call TRBJ2-7; maybe TRBD2 (5 bases). Germline loops: CDR1 MDHEN, CDR2 SYDVKM. V was shortened by 7 bases and J by 5 bases, with 12 bases between the two germline ends. This CDR3 has 12 amino acids. The CDR3, as DNA: TGTGCCAGCAAACGGGGTTTCCACGAGCAGTACTTC. This codes for CASKRGFHEQYF.

The gene calls are TRBV7-9 and TRBJ2-2, with D uncertain. The CDR3 is 11 residues long. Germline V gives CDR1 SEHNR, CDR2 FQNEAQ (reference sequence). Trimming shortened V by 7 bases and J by 5 bases, and 5 bases separated the two germline ends. The CDR3 coding sequence is TGTGCCAGCACCACTACCGGGGAGCTGTTTTTT. Its protein product is CASTTTGELFF. Complete variable domain (other parts from reference TRBV7-9 and TRBJ2-2): DTGVSQNPRHKITKRGQNVTFRCDPISEHNRLYWYRQTLGQGPEFLTYFQNEAQLEKSRLLSDRFSAERPKGSFSTLEIQRTEQGDSAMYLCASTTTGELFFGEGSRLTVL.

This clone was recorded a few times. The V gene is TRBV30, the J gene TRBJ1-6; the D gene is possibly TRBD1 (6 bases). V shed 4 bases and J shed 3 bases, with 13 bases lying between them. CDR3 size: 15 residues. Germline CDR1 and CDR2: GTSNPN and SVGIG (reference sequence). CDR3 amino acids: CAWKRGGNYNSPLHF. CDR3 nucleotides: TGTGCCTGGAAAAGGGGGGGTAACTATAATTCACCCCTCCACTTT.

The chain recombines TRBV14 with TRBJ2-5, with D possibly being TRBD1 (6 bases). The V end was cut by 5 bases, the J end by 0 bases, with 10 bases between. CDR1 SGHDN and CDR2 FVKESK come from the germline V gene. This CDR3 has 14 residues. The DNA for the CDR3 is TGTGCCAGCAGCAAGCAGGGGAACCAAGAGACCCAGTACTTC. Its translation is CASSKQGNQETQYF.

This chain links TRBV2 with TRBJ2-1; 8 bases agree with TRBD2. In germline, CDR1 is SNHLY, CDR2 FYNNEI. The CDR3 has 14 residues. The CDR3 protein is CVAGGLRLYNEQFF. CDR3 bases: TGTGTCGCGGGGGGCCTGAGACTCTACAATGAGCAGTTCTTC.